This T cell receptor beta chain was obtained from a study of identical twins' blood T cells. Authors' processing steps: Per-library CDR3 reads ranged roughly 2 to 3.6 million; clonotypes, ~90,000 to ~550,000. TCRdb re-called the 5' RACE reads with MiXCR, one entry per CDR3 protein. These V and J calls derive from TCRdb rather than the authors' analysis. This table holds roughly 380,000 distinct CDR3 sequences, about 28% found once. A word on this clonotype: Its antigen is still unknown.

Reared together, all three twin pairs probably met the same infectious agents and vaccines. Germline V gene sequence: CDR1 SGHRS, CDR2 YFSETQ. Trimming removed 0 bases at V and 3 bases at J, with 9 bases between. This CDR3 contains 14 residues. Study results and limitations: Twins shared more top CDR3 clonotypes than unrelated donors did. Mainly, cloneset size products determined shared clonotypes, twins included.

The sequencing input was PBMCs. This receptor was identified in a woman aged 18-50 years in good health. V is TRBV5-1 and J is TRBJ1-2, with a possible D match to TRBD1 (5 bases). This chain's CDR3 is CASSLGGVDYGYTF. In DNA form, the CDR3 reads TGCGCCAGCAGCTTGGGAGGGGTGGACTATGGCTACACCTTC.